The rows below give T cell receptor beta chains drawn from one sample of a study of blood T cells in healthy people across ages. TCRdb ran MiXCR on the 5' RACE reads and lists one entry per CDR3 protein. The sample lists 1.6 million or so distinct CDR3 sequences, around 36% seen once, with about 11% in the top ten. The sample taken for sequencing was blood. These receptors all stem from a woman in her twenties or thirties in good health. Each CDR3 is given with its conserved first and last residue. The order of the fields is clone size, V gene, D gene, J gene, CDR3 DNA, CDR3 protein. A D gene is named only where the DNA matches it firmly. Clone size is shown for a subset of rows, as once, few, many or a class of expanded clone.

few	TRBV3-1	NA	TRBJ1-3	TGTGCCAGCAGCCAGGACTCTGGAAACACCATATATTTT	CASSQDSGNTIYF
NA	TRBV20-1	NA	TRBJ1-2	TGCAGTGCCTGGACGACGGGCTACACCTTC	CSAWTTGYTF
NA	TRBV20-1	NA	TRBJ1-2	TGCAGTGCTAGACTCCCCGTACGGATCTATGGCTACACCTTC	CSARLPVRIYGYTF
NA	TRBV7-8	NA	TRBJ2-3	TGTGCCAGCAGCTTCAGAGGAGGCCTGAGCACAGATACGCAGTATTTT	CASSFRGGLSTDTQYF
NA	TRBV10-3	NA	TRBJ2-7	TGTGCCATCAGGGAGTTAACAGGGAGCCACGAGCAGTACTTC	CAIRELTGSHEQYF
few	TRBV25-1	NA	TRBJ2-5	TGTGCCAGCAGTGAAGGGGGCCAACAAGAGACCCAGTACTTC	CASSEGGQQETQYF
few	TRBV4-1	NA	TRBJ2-5	TGCGCCAGCAGCCAAGAAGGTAGGATGGGGGCAGAGGCCCAGTACTTC	CASSQEGRMGAEAQYF
NA	TRBV9	TRBD2	TRBJ2-1	TGTGCCAGCAGCGTCGGGGCTAGCGGGATTTCGTACAATGAGCAGTTCTTC	CASSVGASGISYNEQFF
NA	TRBV20-1	TRBD2	TRBJ2-1	TGCAGTGCTCCCGGACTAGCGGCCTCCTACAATGAGCAGTTCTTC	CSAPGLAASYNEQFF
NA	TRBV20-1	NA	TRBJ1-1	TGCAGTGCTTGGAGGGGGGAAGCTTTCTTT	CSAWRGEAFF
few	TRBV5-1	TRBD1	TRBJ2-3	TGCGCCAGCAGCACGGACAGGATGGGAACTACAGATACGCAGTATTTT	CASSTDRMGTTDTQYF
once	TRBV5-1	NA	TRBJ2-7	TGCGCCAGCAGGAAACAGGGAGCTCTATACGAGCAGTACTTC	CASRKQGALYEQYF
NA	TRBV27	TRBD1	TRBJ2-3	TGTGCCAGCAGTTATGGCCCAGGACAGGGCAACTCATCTAGCACAGATACGCAGTATTTT	CASSYGPGQGNSSSTDTQYF
once	TRBV14	TRBD1	TRBJ1-4	TGTGCCTGCAGACCCCGGAAAGCCGGGACAGCTAATGAAAAACTGTTTTTT	CACRPRKAGTANEKLFF
NA	TRBV20-1	NA	TRBJ1-4	TGCAGTGCTAGAGGGGGGCAGGAACTGTTTTTT	CSARGGQELFF
NA	TRBV20-1	NA	TRBJ2-4	TGCAGTGCTAGAGATCATTTTAGCGAAGCCAAAAACATTCAGTACTTC	CSARDHFSEAKNIQYF
NA	TRBV5-4	NA	TRBJ2-3	TGTGCCAGCAGCTTCGGGGTAGGGGCAGATACGCAGTATTTT	CASSFGVGADTQYF
few	TRBV7-2	TRBD1	TRBJ2-5	TGTGCCAGCAGCTTAGTCCGGGGGACAGGGGAGACCCAGTACTTC	CASSLVRGTGETQYF
few	TRBV5-1	NA	TRBJ2-1	TGCACCAGCAGCTTGGGCCGCGGGATATTCTACAATGAGCAGTTCTTC	CTSSLGRGIFYNEQFF
few	TRBV10-2	TRBD2	TRBJ2-7	TGCGCCAGCGGCCCAGGACTAGCGTTCTCCTACGAGCAGTACTTC	CASGPGLAFSYEQYF